The 26 T cell receptor beta chains listed next were all sequenced from one sample in a study of T-cell memory formation after mild COVID-19. TCRdb ran MiXCR on the 5' RACE reads and lists one entry per CDR3 protein. The table has under 450,000 distinct CDR3 sequences, 20% to 25% seen once. The sample taken for sequencing was PBMCs or a T cell subset sorted from them (not recorded which). The source of these receptors is a man between 18 and 35 years old who had mild COVID-19 (a few samples of this study predate the infection). Cell type and time point are not known.

This clonotype was found many times. The chain joins TRBV27 to TRBJ2-7; perhaps D is TRBD1 or TRBD2 (5 bases each). The germline V gene has CDR1 MNHEY and CDR2 SMNVEV (reference sequence). The CDR3 has 13 residues. Trimming stripped 2 bases from V and 2 bases from J, with 7 bases between. CDR3 in amino acids: CASSLRGAYEQYF. The CDR3 DNA is TGTGCCAGCAGTTTACGAGGGGCCTACGAGCAGTACTTC.

J is TRBJ2-1 and V is TRBV10-1; maybe TRBD1 (6 bases). V shed 8 bases and J shed 5 bases, with 16 bases lying between them. The germline V gene encodes CDR1 WNHNN and CDR2 SYGVQD (reference sequence). The CDR3 is made up of 14 amino acids. The CDR3 sequence is CASLDPDRDNEQFF. The CDR3 nucleotides are TGCGCCAGCCTAGATCCGGACAGAGACAATGAGCAGTTCTTC.

This clonotype was observed many times. This chain uses TRBV10-3 with TRBJ1-3; TRBD1 matches 8 bases. Losses at the gene ends were 6 bases for V and 0 bases for J; bases not matched to a gene: 13. The CDR3 length is 18 residues. Per the germline V gene, CDR1 is ENHRY and CDR2 is SYGVKD. Here the CDR3 DNA reads TGTGCCATCAGAGAGACAGGGGAGAGGCTTTACTCTGGAAACACCATATATTTT. Residues: CAIRETGERLYSGNTIYF.

The table lists this clonotype with a few counts. The chain employs TRBV5-1 and TRBJ1-2; D is unclear. This CDR3 is built from 15 residues. Germline CDR1 reads SGHRS; CDR2 reads YFSETQ. Trimming removed 2 bases from V and 4 bases from J, with 15 bases in between. The CDR3 coding sequence is TGCGCCAGCAGCTTTACCAGTCCCGCATCCTATGGCTACACCTTC. The encoded protein is CASSFTSPASYGYTF.

The V call is TRBV5-1, the J call TRBJ2-1; unclear D gene. Trimming shortened V by 0 bases and J by 10 bases, and 8 bases separated the two germline ends. Germline values: CDR1 SGHRS, CDR2 YFSETQ. This CDR3 contains 12 residues. Here the CDR3 reads CASSLGFREQFF. CDR3 DNA: TGCGCCAGCAGCTTGGGGTTTAGGGAGCAGTTCTTC.

This clonotype was observed a few times. V usage is TRBV16 and J usage is TRBJ2-3; D possibly corresponds to TRBD2 (5 bases). This CDR3 has 16 residues. Trimming stripped 4 bases from V and 3 bases from J, with 17 bases between. Germline V gene sequence: CDR1 KGHSY, CDR2 FQNENV. The CDR3 bases are TGTGCCAGCAGCCCTAGAGGGTTGGATCGGACAGATACGCAGTATTTT. This codes for CASSPRGLDRTDTQYF.

The J gene is TRBJ2-2, the V gene TRBV4-1; 12 bases align to TRBD2. V shed 0 bases, J shed 3 bases, and the junction held 14 bases outside the gene matches. CDR3 length: 21 amino acids. From germline, CDR1 is MGHRA and CDR2 YSYEKL. This CDR3 reads CASSQDQMASGGAWDTGELFF. CDR3 nucleotides: TGCGCCAGCAGCCAAGACCAGATGGCTAGCGGGGGGGCATGGGACACCGGGGAGCTGTTTTTT.

The V call is TRBV5-1, the J call TRBJ2-2, with 10 positions matching TRBD2. The germline gives CDR1 SGHRS, CDR2 YFSETQ. CDR3 length: 17 residues. Trimming cost V 0 bases and J 2 bases; bases outside gene matches: 4. This CDR3 reads CASSLELAGANTGELFF. The CDR3, as DNA: TGCGCCAGCAGCTTGGAGCTAGCGGGGGCCAACACCGGGGAGCTGTTTTTT.

The V call is TRBV20-1, the J call TRBJ1-5; no firm D call. The V end was cut by 5 bases, the J end by 0 bases, with 14 bases between. The CDR3 runs 15 residues. Germline CDR1 and CDR2: DFQATT and SNEGSKA (reference sequence). CDR3: CSAPREGSSNQPQHF. CDR3 coding DNA: TGCAGTGCTCCTAGAGAGGGCTCTAGCAATCAGCCCCAGCATTTT.

This clonotype was picked up a small number of times. The gene calls are TRBV20-1 and TRBJ1-5; 8 positions match TRBD1. The CDR3 extends over 15 amino acids. The germline V gene has CDR1 DFQATT and CDR2 SNEGSKA (reference sequence). J lost 1 base, V lost 3 bases, and 5 bases had no gene match. CDR3 DNA: TGCAGTGCTAGTAGGACAGGGAAGAGCAATCAGCCCCAGCATTTT. This gives the protein CSASRTGKSNQPQHF.

This clonotype was seen a few times. The rearrangement links TRBV27 to TRBJ2-3, with 8 nucleotides matching TRBD2. The germline CDR1 and CDR2 sequences are MNHEY and SMNVEV (reference sequence). The CDR3 sequence is 15 residues long. V was pared by 5 bases and J by 5 bases, with 9 bases of the junction left unmatched. CDR3 in DNA: TGTGCCAGCAGTCCAGGACTAGCCCTGGGAGATACGCAGTATTTT. Its translation is CASSPGLALGDTQYF.

This chain connects TRBV5-1 to TRBJ1-2; possibly TRBD1 for D (6 bases). From germline, CDR1 is SGHRS and CDR2 YFSETQ. Trimming removed 4 bases from V and 4 bases from J, with 20 bases in between. CDR3 length equals 16 residues. CDR3 coding DNA: TGCGCCAGCAGCAGCGGTGGGACAAATCCTTCCTATGGCTACACCTTC. Translated: CASSSGGTNPSYGYTF.

This clonotype appeared a few times. This chain uses TRBV5-1 with TRBJ2-7, with 11 bases aligning to TRBD2. The CDR3 has 18 residues. Per germline, CDR1 SGHRS and CDR2 YFSETQ. V gave up 1 base and J gave up 0 bases; unmatched junction bases: 9. CDR3: CASSLSTSGGLSSYEQYF. Here the CDR3 DNA reads TGCGCCAGCAGCTTGTCTACTAGCGGGGGTCTTAGCTCCTACGAGCAGTACTTC.

This clonotype was observed a handful of times. This chain links TRBV13 with TRBJ2-1, with D tentatively TRBD2 (5 bases). The germline CDR1 and CDR2 sequences are PRHDT and FYEKMQ (reference sequence). The CDR3 has 16 amino acids. V lost 6 bases to trimming and J lost 1 base, with 16 bases between them. The CDR3 DNA follows: TGTGCCAGCAGGGTTTTGGCACCGGGGTCCTACAATGAGCAGTTCTTC. Translated: CASRVLAPGSYNEQFF.

The J gene is TRBJ2-1, the V gene TRBV15; no clear D gene. Trimming pared 0 bases from V and 7 bases from J, leaving 4 bases between. The CDR3 covers 12 residues. Germline lookup yields CDR1 LNHNV and CDR2 YYDKDF (reference sequence). The CDR3 DNA reads TGTGCCACCAGCAGAGAAGGTAATGAGCAGTTCTTC. Its translation: CATSREGNEQFF.

The V gene is TRBV6-2 or TRBV6-3, the J gene TRBJ1-6; no clear D. Per the germline V gene, CDR1 is MNHEY and CDR2 is SVGEGT. Trimming stripped 0 bases from V and 10 bases from J, with 10 bases between. The CDR3 is made up of 14 amino acids. In DNA, the CDR3 is TGTGCCAGCAGTTACTCGAATTTGATATCACCCCTCCACTTT. It encodes CASSYSNLISPLHF.

CDR3 sequence: CASSQPGGATQYF. The CDR3 DNA follows: TGTGCCAGCAGCCAGCCAGGGGGCGCGACCCAGTACTTC. This chain uses TRBV3-1 with TRBJ2-5; the match to TRBD1 covers 8 bases. CDR1 and CDR2 (germline): LGHDT, YNNKEL (reference sequence). V lost 3 bases, J lost 7 bases, and 4 bases stayed unmatched. The CDR3 runs 13 residues.

The chain recombines TRBV4-1 with TRBJ2-3, with a tentative D call TRBD1 (5 bases). Trimming cost V 0 bases and J 0 bases, with 22 bases left between them. Looked up from germline, CDR1 is MGHRA and CDR2 is YSYEKL. The CDR3 spans 20 residues. The CDR3 protein is CASSQDWGRVIVSSTDTQYF. In nucleotides, the CDR3 is TGCGCCAGCAGCCAAGATTGGGGCAGGGTTATTGTTTCTAGCACAGATACGCAGTATTTT.

This clonotype appeared a few times. V usage is TRBV6-1 and J usage is TRBJ2-3; D unresolved. The CDR3 loop spans 16 amino acids. Germline CDR1 and CDR2: MNHNS and SASEGT. Trimming pared 5 bases from V and 5 bases from J, leaving 20 bases between. The CDR3 sequence: CASSRGKILQGDTQYF. For the CDR3, the DNA is TGTGCCAGCAGTCGCGGAAAGATACTCCAAGGAGATACGCAGTATTTT.

This clonotype has more than one count but fewer than ten. The rearrangement joins TRBV20-1 to TRBJ2-1, with D tentatively TRBD2 (5 bases). There are 13 residues in the CDR3. V dropped 5 bases and J dropped 4 bases, with 12 bases sitting between them. The germline CDR1 and CDR2 sequences are DFQATT and SNEGSKA (reference sequence). DNA for the CDR3: TGCAGTGCTCCTAGAGCGGTATACAATGAGCAGTTCTTC. It encodes CSAPRAVYNEQFF.

The V call is TRBV5-4, the J call TRBJ2-1; 10 bases agree with TRBD1. Germline V gene lookup returns CDR1 SGHNT and CDR2 YYREEE (reference sequence). The CDR3 covers 15 residues. V lost 5 bases, J lost 0 bases, and 2 bases stayed unmatched. CDR3 nucleotides: TGTGCCAGCAGGGGGGACAGGGGCTCCTACAATGAGCAGTTCTTC. It encodes CASRGDRGSYNEQFF.

J is TRBJ2-7 and V is TRBV6-5, with a weak D call TRBD1 (5 bases). The germline V and J ends were trimmed by 0 bases and 7 bases, with 13 bases remaining between them. There are 14 residues in the CDR3. In germline, CDR1 is MNHEY, CDR2 SVGAGI. The chain's CDR3 is CASSYSSAQGEQYV. In nucleotides, the CDR3 is TGTGCCAGCAGTTACTCGAGCGCCCAGGGAGAGCAGTACGTC.

V gene TRBV4-3 combines with J gene TRBJ2-5, with 11 bases that match TRBD2. Looked up from germline, CDR1 is LGHNA and CDR2 is YSLEER. V shed 1 base, J shed 13 bases, and the junction held 8 bases outside the gene matches. CDR3 length: 14 residues. For the CDR3, the DNA is TGCGCCAGCAGCCAAGGACTAGCGGGGAGCCTTAGGTACTTC. Translating it yields CASSQGLAGSLRYF.

This rearrangement joins TRBV6-5 to TRBJ1-1, with 10 bases aligning to TRBD1. This CDR3 is built from 13 residues. CDR1 and CDR2 from the germline V gene are MNHEY and SVGAGI. The junction had 0 bases not matched to a gene; V was cut back by 2 bases and J by 6 bases. As DNA, the CDR3 is TGTGCCAGCAGTTACGGGACAGGGGCTGAAGCTTTCTTT. Translation gives CASSYGTGAEAFF.

The chain combines TRBV6-4 with TRBJ2-2; D possibly matches TRBD1 or TRBD2 (5 bases each). Germline V CDR1 and CDR2: MRHNA, SNTAGT. CDR3 length equals 14 residues. V was clipped by 6 bases and J by 6 bases, with 14 bases between them. Written as DNA, the CDR3 is TGTGCCAGCAGCCCCGAGGTGGGGGCCGGGGAGCTGTTTTTT. It translates to CASSPEVGAGELFF.

The CDR3, as DNA: TGTGCCTGGAGTGGCACTAATGGTTATCGTGGCTACACCTTC. The encoded protein is CAWSGTNGYRGYTF. The chain uses TRBV30 and TRBJ1-2; D call uncertain. CDR3 length: 14 amino acids. The germline V and J ends were trimmed by 1 base and 7 bases, with 16 bases remaining between them. From germline, CDR1 is GTSNPN and CDR2 SVGIG (reference sequence).